Following are 3 T cell receptor beta chains from one sample sequenced in a study of graft-versus-host responses after intestinal transplantation. Measured with immunoSEQ multiplex PCR; TCRdb has only the in-frame clones, and not every one. Of 70,000 to 80,000 clones in the sample, less than 95% are singletons; the top ten hold about 1.3%. Their antigens are not known. The sequences come from unstimulated CD8+ T cells sorted from spleen or lymph node cells, collected before intestinal transplant. The receptors derive from a human donor who received an intestinal transplant.

The chain carries TRBV7-9 and TRBJ2-7, with D tentatively TRBD2 (5 bases). This CDR3 is 13 amino acids long. V shed 1 base and J shed 5 bases, with 9 bases lying between them. Germline V gene lookup returns CDR1 SEHNR and CDR2 FQNEAQ (reference sequence). The CDR3 DNA reads as TGTGCCAGCAGCTTAGATCGGCGGGACGAGCAGTACTTC. Its protein product is CASSLDRRDEQYF.

The chain uses TRBV7-9 and TRBJ1-1; D ambiguous. Germline CDR1 SEHNR, CDR2 FQNEAQ (reference sequence). Trimming shortened V by 5 bases and J by 0 bases, and 13 bases separated the two germline ends. The CDR3 is made up of 15 amino acids. The CDR3 nucleotides read TGTGCCAGCAGCCCGGAGGGAGCCATGAACACTGAAGCTTTCTTT. It yields the protein CASSPEGAMNTEAFF.

This chain joins TRBV5-6 and TRBJ2-2; maybe TRBD1 (6 bases). The CDR3 length is 15 residues. V lost 3 bases and J 1 base, leaving 10 bases between the germline ends. Germline CDR1 is SGHDT and CDR2 is YYEEEE. CDR3 DNA sequence: TGTGCCAGCAGCTGGGGGCGAGGGAACACCGGGGAGCTGTTTTTT. As protein: CASSWGRGNTGELFF.